These T cell receptor beta chains were read from a single sample in a study of PD-1 blockade in classical Hodgkin lymphoma. Libraries were prepared by immunoSEQ multiplex PCR; TCRdb keeps only in-frame clonotypes and omits some of them. The sample holds fewer than 50,000 clones, 88% seen once. The source material was peripheral blood mononuclear cells (PBMCs), sampled at baseline. The receptors shown here come from a human donor with classical Hodgkin lymphoma. Both conserved end residues are trimmed from each CDR3. The order of the fields is CDR3 length, clone size, J gene, V gene, CDR3 protein. Clone size is not always given. Where it is, it says once, few, many or a class for expanded clones.

len: 11; abundance: -; j_gene: TRBJ1-2; v_gene: TRBV6-5; CDR3aa: ASSYGQGIGYT
len: 11; abundance: few; j_gene: TRBJ2-7; v_gene: TRBV29-1; CDR3aa: SALLSGSYEQY
len: 13; abundance: -; j_gene: TRBJ1-6; v_gene: TRBV5-1; CDR3aa: ASSLGQGVNSPLH
len: 12; abundance: -; j_gene: TRBJ2-2; v_gene: TRBV11-1; CDR3aa: ASRKRGLAGELF
len: 15; abundance: -; j_gene: TRBJ2-6; v_gene: TRBV10-3; CDR3aa: AIRDRALFSGANVLT
len: 11; abundance: -; j_gene: TRBJ2-2; v_gene: TRBV6-4; CDR3aa: ASSGSNTGELF
len: 11; abundance: -; j_gene: TRBJ2-7; v_gene: TRBV19; CDR3aa: ASSIRGGYEQY
len: 10; abundance: -; j_gene: TRBJ1-4; v_gene: TRBV28; CDR3aa: ASSREYEKLF
len: 9; abundance: -; j_gene: TRBJ1-1; v_gene: TRBV10-3; CDR3aa: AIQDNTEAF
len: 14; abundance: -; j_gene: TRBJ1-2; v_gene: TRBV4-3; CDR3aa: ASSPQYGVWRDGYT
len: 10; abundance: -; j_gene: TRBJ2-1; v_gene: TRBV6-1; CDR3aa: ASRGLLNEQF
len: 14; abundance: -; j_gene: TRBJ2-1; v_gene: TRBV5-4; CDR3aa: ASSHDRAGTYNEQF
len: 13; abundance: -; j_gene: TRBJ2-2; v_gene: TRBV7-7; CDR3aa: ASSLGQTHTGELF
len: 12; abundance: -; j_gene: TRBJ2-7; v_gene: TRBV5-1; CDR3aa: ASSLAGAIYEQY
len: 14; abundance: once; j_gene: TRBJ2-2; v_gene: TRBV4-1; CDR3aa: ASSHVPSQLDRELF
len: 11; abundance: -; j_gene: TRBJ2-7; v_gene: TRBV6-6; CDR3aa: ASKQGTIYEQY
len: 13; abundance: -; j_gene: TRBJ2-1; v_gene: TRBV5-6; CDR3aa: ASSFGRGLYNEQF
len: 11; abundance: -; j_gene: TRBJ2-7; v_gene: TRBV27; CDR3aa: ASSLYPSYEQY
len: 12; abundance: -; j_gene: TRBJ2-7; v_gene: TRBV6-1; CDR3aa: ASRQTSGNYEQY
len: 12; abundance: once; j_gene: TRBJ1-1; v_gene: TRBV6-5; CDR3aa: ASTPSRGNTEAF
len: 15; abundance: -; j_gene: TRBJ1-3; v_gene: TRBV28; CDR3aa: ASRPTTGSLPGNTIY
len: 14; abundance: -; j_gene: TRBJ2-3; v_gene: TRBV9; CDR3aa: ASSPRGGGAADTQY
len: 12; abundance: -; j_gene: TRBJ2-3; v_gene: TRBV7-7; CDR3aa: ASSSGLAGDTQY
len: 16; abundance: -; j_gene: TRBJ2-2; v_gene: TRBV9; CDR3aa: ASSVVATDRFNTGELF
len: 14; abundance: once; j_gene: TRBJ2-5; v_gene: TRBV18; CDR3aa: ASSPQKIQGDETQY
len: 13; abundance: -; j_gene: TRBJ2-7; v_gene: TRBV7-9; CDR3aa: ASSLEGSLAYEQY
len: 13; abundance: once; j_gene: TRBJ2-7; v_gene: TRBV5-1; CDR3aa: ASSLNRGKGYEQY
len: 10; abundance: once; j_gene: TRBJ2-2; v_gene: TRBV6-6; CDR3aa: AGGLASGELF
len: 11; abundance: few; j_gene: TRBJ2-1; v_gene: TRBV7-3; CDR3aa: ASSLAVRREQF
len: 13; abundance: -; j_gene: TRBJ2-7; v_gene: TRBV5-4; CDR3aa: ASSYRGPRPGEQY
len: 13; abundance: -; j_gene: TRBJ2-2; v_gene: TRBV11-2; CDR3aa: ASSMDSLNTGELF
len: 12; abundance: -; j_gene: TRBJ1-6; v_gene: TRBV18; CDR3aa: ASSPGQGGSPLH
len: 13; abundance: -; j_gene: TRBJ1-6; v_gene: TRBV6-6; CDR3aa: ASSPQRTYNSPLH
len: 12; abundance: once; j_gene: TRBJ2-7; v_gene: TRBV14; CDR3aa: ASSQGRGAYEQY
len: 13; abundance: -; j_gene: TRBJ2-7; v_gene: TRBV6-6; CDR3aa: ASSYSFGTSYEQY
len: 13; abundance: -; j_gene: TRBJ2-1; v_gene: TRBV2; CDR3aa: ASIPLGSSYNEQF
len: 10; abundance: -; j_gene: TRBJ1-1; v_gene: TRBV19; CDR3aa: ASRTDGTGAF
len: 13; abundance: -; j_gene: TRBJ2-1; v_gene: TRBV7-3; CDR3aa: ASSGDYASYNEQF
len: 14; abundance: -; j_gene: TRBJ1-5; v_gene: TRBV27; CDR3aa: ASRDSGVWSNQPQH
len: 13; abundance: -; j_gene: TRBJ2-5; v_gene: TRBV14; CDR3aa: ASSPWGQGEETQY
len: 12; abundance: few; j_gene: TRBJ1-1; v_gene: TRBV6-1; CDR3aa: ASSAENWGTEAF
len: 13; abundance: once; j_gene: TRBJ1-3; v_gene: TRBV5-1; CDR3aa: ASSLQTHSGNTIY
len: 14; abundance: -; j_gene: TRBJ2-5; v_gene: TRBV28; CDR3aa: ASSSQLAGQQETQY
len: 13; abundance: -; j_gene: TRBJ2-7; v_gene: TRBV28; CDR3aa: ASSLGPSRFYEQY
len: 10; abundance: -; j_gene: TRBJ2-7; v_gene: TRBV7-9; CDR3aa: ASSSDRAEQY
len: 12; abundance: -; j_gene: TRBJ2-5; v_gene: TRBV7-2; CDR3aa: ASSPIAGGETQY
len: 12; abundance: once; j_gene: TRBJ2-5; v_gene: TRBV5-8; CDR3aa: ASSHGLAGETQY
len: 10; abundance: -; j_gene: TRBJ1-1; v_gene: TRBV5-1; CDR3aa: ASSLAGRGSF
len: 11; abundance: -; j_gene: -; v_gene: TRBV27; CDR3aa: ASSPWTSYEQY